These 10 T cell receptor beta chains originate from one sample sequenced in a study of graft-versus-host responses after intestinal transplantation. Their antigens remain unidentified. Some clones are missing from TCRdb's copy, which holds only in-frame ones; the method was immunoSEQ multiplex PCR. The sample lists 81,000 or so clones, 90% to 95% occurring once. Source: unstimulated CD8+ T cells sorted from spleen or lymph node cells, taken before transplant. These receptors were collected from a human donor who was the organ donor for an intestinal transplant.

This clone appeared once. This chain uses TRBV18 with TRBJ2-1; a weak D match, TRBD1 (6 bases). This CDR3 contains 16 residues. Germline V CDR1 and CDR2: KGHSH, LQKENI. Trimming stripped 3 bases from V and 1 base from J, with 13 bases between. The DNA for the CDR3 is TGTGCCAGCTCACCCACAGGGATGAGGTCCTACAATGAGCAGTTCTTC. Amino acids: CASSPTGMRSYNEQFF.

V and J are TRBV7-3 and TRBJ2-5; tentative D call: TRBD2 (6 bases). CDR3 size: 15 residues. The V gene's germline CDR1 is SGHTA and CDR2 FQGTGA. The V and J ends lost 5 bases and 1 base respectively, with 14 bases between them. The CDR3 coding sequence is TGTGCCAGCAGCCCCCTCGGCGGGGCCCAAGAGACCCAGTACTTC. As protein: CASSPLGGAQETQYF.

This chain connects TRBV27 to TRBJ2-7, with 9 bases aligning to TRBD1. Germline V gives CDR1 MNHEY, CDR2 SMNVEV (reference sequence). The V gene end was trimmed by 4 bases and the J gene end by 2 bases; junction bases not matched to a gene: 6. This CDR3 comprises 15 residues. CDR3 region: CASSWAGTGTYEQYF. The CDR3 coding sequence is TGTGCCAGCAGTTGGGCCGGGACAGGGACCTACGAGCAGTACTTC.

The chain combines TRBV27 with TRBJ2-2, with a weak D call TRBD2 (6 bases). In germline, CDR1 is MNHEY, CDR2 SMNVEV (reference sequence). Trimming took off 6 bases at V and 6 bases at J, with 11 bases between the two ends. The CDR3 sequence is 13 residues long. In nucleotides, the CDR3 is TGTGCCAGCAGCCGAGGGAGGTCCGGGGAGCTGTTTTTT. Protein product: CASSRGRSGELFF.

J is TRBJ2-3 and V is TRBV10-3; a weak D match, TRBD1 (7 bases). Germline-derived CDR1 and CDR2 are ENHRY and SYGVKD. V was trimmed by 8 bases and J by 0 bases, leaving 18 bases between them. The CDR3 has 16 residues. The CDR3 sequence is CAIGGPQGPSTDTQYF. The CDR3 coding sequence is TGTGCCATCGGAGGGCCACAGGGGCCAAGCACAGATACGCAGTATTTT.

The rearrangement joins TRBV11-2 to TRBJ1-2; D is undetermined. The germline V gene has CDR1 SGHAT and CDR2 FQNNGV. CDR3 size: 13 residues. V lost 6 bases, J lost 4 bases, and 12 bases lay in between. The CDR3 region has the DNA TGTGCCAGCAGGGCCGGGAGCCCCTATGGCTACACCTTC. Amino acids: CASRAGSPYGYTF. Drawing the rest from reference TRBV11-2 and TRBJ1-2, the complete variable domain is EAGVAQSPRYKIIEKRQSVAFWCNPISGHATLYWYQQILGQGPKLLIQFQNNGVVDDSQLPKDRFSAERLKGVDSTLKIQPAKLEDSAVYLCASRAGSPYGYTFGSGTRLTVV.

The rearrangement links TRBV7-9 to TRBJ2-5; possible D gene TRBD2, 5 bases. Trimming took off 6 bases at V and 5 bases at J, with 10 bases between the two ends. CDR3 length equals 12 residues. CDR1 and CDR2 from the germline V gene are SEHNR and FQNEAQ (reference sequence). This CDR3 reads CASRTTGETQYF. The CDR3 bases are TGTGCCAGCAGAACGACGGGGGAGACCCAGTACTTC. Full variable domain (missing parts from reference TRBV7-9 and TRBJ2-5): DTGVSQNPRHKITKRGQNVTFRCDPISEHNRLYWYRQTLGQGPEFLTYFQNEAQLEKSRLLSDRFSAERPKGSFSTLEIQRTEQGDSAMYLCASRTTGETQYFGPGTRLLVL.

The chain links TRBV7-6 to TRBJ2-3, with 15 bases aligning to TRBD2. The CDR3 spans 17 residues. Germline assignment: CDR1 SGHVS and CDR2 FNYEAQ. The J segment lost 4 bases and the V segment lost 4 bases, leaving 6 bases of the junction unmatched. The DNA of the CDR3 is TGTGCCAGCAGCTCGGGACTAGCGGGAGGTGCCCCAGATACGCAGTATTTT. It codes for CASSSGLAGGAPDTQYF. The full variable domain, its missing parts supplied by reference TRBV7-6 and TRBJ2-3, is GAGVSQSPRYKVTKRGQDVALRCDPISGHVSLYWYRQALGQGPEFLTYFNYEAQQDKSGLPNDRFSAERPEGSISTLTIQRTEQRDSAMYRCASSSGLAGGAPDTQYFGPGTRLTVL.

This sequence joins TRBV27 and TRBJ2-1; the D gene is possibly TRBD2 (7 bases). This CDR3 comprises 14 residues. The V end was cut by 2 bases, the J end by 6 bases, with 11 bases between. Germline V lookup: CDR1 MNHEY, CDR2 SMNVEV (reference sequence). CDR3 protein: CASSLLGGLNEQFF. CDR3 sequence (DNA): TGTGCCAGCAGTTTACTCGGGGGGCTCAATGAGCAGTTCTTC.

This chain uses TRBV12-5 with TRBJ1-2; TRBD1 is a possible D gene (5 bases). Germline V gene data show CDR1 as LGHNT and CDR2 as FRNRAP. Trimming left V 9 bases short and J 8 bases short, with 22 bases between. The CDR3 is 14 amino acids. The CDR3 DNA reads as TGTGCTAGGCTGGCAGGGAACCCGCTCGGGGGCTACACCTTC. Encoded protein: CARLAGNPLGGYTF.